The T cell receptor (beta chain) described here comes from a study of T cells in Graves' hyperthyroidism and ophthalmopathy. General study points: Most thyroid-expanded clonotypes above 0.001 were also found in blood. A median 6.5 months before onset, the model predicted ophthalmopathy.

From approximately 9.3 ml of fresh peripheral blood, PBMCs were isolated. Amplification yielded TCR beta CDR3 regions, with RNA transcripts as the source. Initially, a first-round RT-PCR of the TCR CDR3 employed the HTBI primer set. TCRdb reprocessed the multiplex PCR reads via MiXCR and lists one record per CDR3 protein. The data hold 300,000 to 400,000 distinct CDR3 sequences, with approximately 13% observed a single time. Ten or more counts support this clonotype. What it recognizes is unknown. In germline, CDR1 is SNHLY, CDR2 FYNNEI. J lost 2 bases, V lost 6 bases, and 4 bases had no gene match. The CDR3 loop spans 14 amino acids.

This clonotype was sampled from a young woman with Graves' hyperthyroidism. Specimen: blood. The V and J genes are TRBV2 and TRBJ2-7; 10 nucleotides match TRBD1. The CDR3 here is CASRGGQGPYEQYF. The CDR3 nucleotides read TGTGCCAGCAGGGGGGGACAGGGGCCCTACGAGCAGTACTTC.